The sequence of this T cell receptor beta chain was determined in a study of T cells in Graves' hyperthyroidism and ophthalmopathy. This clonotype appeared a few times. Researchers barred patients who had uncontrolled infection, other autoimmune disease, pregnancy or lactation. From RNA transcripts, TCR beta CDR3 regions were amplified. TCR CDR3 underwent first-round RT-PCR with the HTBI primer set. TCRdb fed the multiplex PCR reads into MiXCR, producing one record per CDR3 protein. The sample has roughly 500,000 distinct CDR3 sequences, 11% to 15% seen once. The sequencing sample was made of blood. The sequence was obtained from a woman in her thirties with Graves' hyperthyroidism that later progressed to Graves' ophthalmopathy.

The CDR3 region is CASRQPEGNTEAFF. The CDR3 DNA is TGTGCCAGCAGACAGCCTGAGGGGAACACTGAAGCTTTCTTT. The V call is TRBV6-1, the J call TRBJ1-1; no firm D call. V lost 6 bases and J lost 1, with 12 bases in between. Germline V gives CDR1 MNHNS, CDR2 SASEGT. The CDR3 is made up of 14 amino acids.